These 29 T cell receptor beta chains came from one sample sequenced in a study of blood T cell repertoires in COVID-19. The repertoire was sequenced with immunoSEQ multiplex PCR; TCRdb's copy has only in-frame clones and lacks some. The table has fewer than 200,000 clones, roughly 87% seen once; the top ten hold about 2.1%. The sequencing sample was made of peripheral blood. Every receptor here comes from a man aged 18 to 35 who had recovered from COVID-19.

This clone was detected once. J is TRBJ2-1 and V is TRBV20-1, with a possible D match to TRBD2 (5 bases). Trimming cost V 6 bases and J 9 bases, with 12 bases left between them. The CDR3 runs 11 residues. CDR1 and CDR2 from the germline V gene are DFQATT and SNEGSKA (reference sequence). The CDR3 is CSARFAGEQFF. Here the CDR3 DNA reads TGCAGTGCCCGGTTCGCGGGTGAGCAGTTCTTC.

This chain uses TRBV7-2 with TRBJ2-7; 8 bases agree with TRBD2. The length of the CDR3 is 15 residues. J lost 7 bases, V lost 1 base, and 9 bases had no gene match. Germline V lookup: CDR1 SGHTA, CDR2 FQGNSA. CDR3 in amino acids: CASSLVGGRQGEQYF. CDR3 nucleotide sequence: TGTGCCAGCAGCTTAGTCGGCGGGAGGCAAGGGGAGCAGTACTTC.

The rearrangement joins TRBV6-5 to TRBJ2-3; D gene uncertain. Germline CDR1 and CDR2: MNHEY and SVGAGI. The CDR3 has 15 residues. The germline V and J ends were trimmed by 2 bases and 5 bases, with 14 bases remaining between them. The CDR3 reads CASSYNTVSRDTQYF. The CDR3 DNA reads TGTGCCAGCAGTTACAACACAGTTAGTCGAGATACGCAGTATTTT.

This chain links TRBV10-3 with TRBJ2-1; 7 bases are a match to TRBD1. Germline assignment: CDR1 ENHRY and CDR2 SYGVKD. Germline trimming cut 7 bases from V and 5 bases from J; bases unmatched to any gene: 2. CDR3 length: 12 residues. CDR3 amino acids: CAITDRDNEQFF. CDR3 DNA sequence: TGTGCCATCACCGACAGGGACAATGAGCAGTTCTTC.

The V call is TRBV5-6, the J call TRBJ2-5, with D possibly being TRBD1 (5 bases). Germline CDR1 reads SGHDT; CDR2 reads YYEEEE. V gave up 4 bases and J gave up 4 bases, with 23 bases separating them. The CDR3 covers 17 residues. CDR3 DNA: TGTGCCAGCAGCACTGAAGTTGTCAGGGCACCACGAGAGACCCAGTACTTC. It codes for CASSTEVVRAPRETQYF.

This clone was observed a handful of times. This sequence joins TRBV5-1 and TRBJ1-3, with TRBD1 as a possible D gene (5 bases). Germline V gene lookup returns CDR1 SGHRS and CDR2 YFSETQ. This CDR3 is built from 16 residues. Between the trimmed V and J ends, which lost 3 bases and 0 bases, there was a span of 13 bases. CDR3 nucleotide sequence: TGCGCCAGCAGCTCCGATCGGGGGAGCTCTGGAAACACCATATATTTT. Protein: CASSSDRGSSGNTIYF. Complete variable domain (other parts from reference TRBV5-1 and TRBJ1-3): KAGVTQTPRYLIKTRGQQVTLSCSPISGHRSVSWYQQTPGQGLQFLFEYFSETQRNKGNFPGRFSGRQFSNSRSEMNVSTLELGDSALYLCASSSDRGSSGNTIYFGEGSWLTVV.

The chain employs TRBV28 and TRBJ2-5; a possible D gene is TRBD2 (5 bases). The length of the CDR3 is 15 residues. V was clipped by 4 bases and J by 4 bases, with 16 bases between them. Germline-derived CDR1 and CDR2 are MDHEN and SYDVKM. CDR3 region: CASSSQISGVETQYF. As DNA, the CDR3 is TGTGCCAGCAGTTCCCAAATCTCCGGGGTAGAGACCCAGTACTTC.

The genes are TRBV9 and TRBJ2-1; the match to TRBD2 covers 7 bases. CDR1 and CDR2 from the germline V gene are SGDLS and YYNGEE. The CDR3 is 15 amino acids. V was pared by 4 bases and J by 4 bases, with 8 bases of the junction left unmatched. The CDR3 protein is CASSPISGRYNEQFF. The CDR3 nucleotides read TGTGCCAGCAGCCCCATATCCGGGAGGTACAATGAGCAGTTCTTC. Full variable domain (outside the CDR3, taken from reference TRBV9 and TRBJ2-1): DSGVTQTPKHLITATGQRVTLRCSPRSGDLSVYWYQQSLDQGLQFLIQYYNGEERAKGNILERFSAQQFPDLHSELNLSSLELGDSALYFCASSPISGRYNEQFFGPGTRLTVL.

This chain uses TRBV7-6 with TRBJ2-7; D gene unclear. The CDR3 has 15 amino acids. Germline V gene data show CDR1 as SGHVS and CDR2 as FNYEAQ. V dropped 2 bases and J dropped 3 bases, with 14 bases sitting between them. The chain's CDR3 is CASSLRQDNLYEQYF. The CDR3 DNA is TGTGCCAGCAGCTTAAGGCAAGACAACCTCTACGAGCAGTACTTC.

V usage is TRBV6-1 and J usage is TRBJ2-6; D might be TRBD2 (5 bases). The CDR3 is made up of 18 amino acids. CDR1 and CDR2 (germline): MNHNS, SASEGT. V gave up 1 base and J gave up 3 bases, with 16 bases separating them. The CDR3 DNA sequence: TGTGCCAGCAGTGAAGGAGGACTGCAGTATTATGGGGCCAACGTCCTGACTTTC. It yields the protein CASSEGGLQYYGANVLTF.

V and J are TRBV7-9 and TRBJ1-6; the D gene is possibly TRBD1 (5 bases). This CDR3 contains 15 residues. CDR1 SEHNR and CDR2 FQNEAQ come from the germline V gene (reference sequence). V was shortened by 1 base and J by 8 bases, with 12 bases between the two germline ends. The CDR3 reads CASSLGAGRHSPLHF. CDR3 nucleotides: TGTGCCAGCAGCTTAGGGGCAGGGAGGCATTCACCCCTCCACTTT.

This chain uses TRBV6-1 with TRBJ1-5; 10 bases fit TRBD1. Germline CDR1 reads MNHNS; CDR2 reads SASEGT. This CDR3 spans 16 amino acids. V trimming: 3 bases; J trimming: 7 bases; junction bases outside the gene matches: 9. DNA for the CDR3: TGTGCCAGCAGTGATCCCGGGACAGGGGTAGGGCAGCCCCAGCATTTT. As protein: CASSDPGTGVGQPQHF.

The rearrangement links TRBV10-3 to TRBJ2-3, with 9 bases matching TRBD2. CDR1 ENHRY and CDR2 SYGVKD come from the germline V gene. V lost 6 bases, J lost 4 bases, and 17 bases stayed unmatched. This CDR3 has 18 amino acids. This CDR3 is CAIRTSHRAGGEADTQYF. CDR3 DNA sequence: TGTGCCATCAGGACGTCCCATCGGGCGGGAGGGGAGGCAGATACGCAGTATTTT.

The V call is TRBV6-6, the J call TRBJ1-5; tentatively, D is TRBD1 (6 bases). Trimming left V 5 bases short and J 0 bases short, with 20 bases between. Germline V gene lookup returns CDR1 MNHNY and CDR2 SVGAGI (reference sequence). The CDR3 sequence is 18 residues long. The CDR3 is CASSPYLTGLYSNQPQHF. For the CDR3, the DNA is TGTGCCAGCAGTCCCTATCTCACAGGGCTGTATAGCAATCAGCCCCAGCATTTT.

This chain links TRBV5-1 with TRBJ2-7; 10 bases fit TRBD1. The germline V gene encodes CDR1 SGHRS and CDR2 YFSETQ. V lost 3 bases, J lost 4 bases, and 4 bases stayed unmatched. The CDR3 runs 14 residues. In DNA, the CDR3 is TGCGCCAGCAGCTGGACAGGGGGAGCATACGAGCAGTACTTC. Protein product: CASSWTGGAYEQYF.

The genes are TRBV27 and TRBJ1-2, with TRBD1 as a possible D gene (5 bases). The V end was cut by 5 bases, the J end by 0 bases, with 13 bases between. CDR3 length: 15 residues. Germline-derived CDR1 and CDR2 are MNHEY and SMNVEV (reference sequence). The CDR3 spells CASSGGRGANYGYTF. The CDR3 bases are TGTGCCAGCAGTGGGGGGAGGGGCGCTAACTATGGCTACACCTTC.

CDR3 DNA: TGTGCCAGCAGCTCACGGGCTGGGGGCCTGAACTATGGCTACACCTTC. It codes for CASSSRAGGLNYGYTF. This chain uses TRBV11-2 with TRBJ1-2; a possible D gene is TRBD1 (6 bases). Germline assignment: CDR1 SGHAT and CDR2 FQNNGV. The CDR3 is 16 amino acids. The germline V and J ends were trimmed by 4 bases and 2 bases, with 17 bases remaining between them.

This clone came up a few times. V gene TRBV3-1 (or the pseudogene TRBV3-2) combines with J gene TRBJ2-1, with D perhaps matching TRBD1 (6 bases). The germline CDR1 and CDR2 sequences are LGHDT and YNNKEL (reference sequence). The CDR3 runs 17 residues. Trimming took 1 base from V and 5 from J, leaving 18 bases between them. The chain's CDR3 is CASSQAQGMLGDNEQFF. DNA for the CDR3: TGTGCCAGCAGCCAAGCACAGGGAATGTTGGGTGACAATGAGCAGTTCTTC.

This clone appeared a single time. The gene calls are TRBV9 and TRBJ2-7; the match to TRBD2 covers 7 bases. Germline V CDR1 and CDR2: SGDLS, YYNGEE. Trimming removed 1 base from V and 4 bases from J; junction bases left unmatched: 11. CDR3 size: 16 residues. Written as DNA, the CDR3 is TGTGCCAGCAGCGTAACGGCGGGAGTGGGATCTTACGAGCAGTACTTC. Protein sequence: CASSVTAGVGSYEQYF.

This clone is a singleton in its sample. The chain combines TRBV28 with TRBJ2-7, with unresolved D. CDR3 length equals 11 residues. Deletions cut 8 bases from V and 0 bases from J, with 5 bases between. Germline V gives CDR1 MDHEN, CDR2 SYDVKM. CDR3 coding DNA: TGTGCCAGCCGTAGCTCCTACGAGCAGTACTTC. It codes for CASRSSYEQYF. Full variable domain (remainder filled in from reference TRBV28 and TRBJ2-7): DVKVTQSSRYLVKRTGEKVFLECVQDMDHENMFWYRQDPGLGLRLIYFSYDVKMKEKGDIPEGYSVSREKKERFSLILESASTNQTSMYLCASRSSYEQYFGPGTRLTVT.

This chain uses TRBV28 with TRBJ2-7; 9 nucleotides match TRBD1. CDR3 length: 14 amino acids. Germline V lookup: CDR1 MDHEN, CDR2 SYDVKM. The V segment lost 7 bases and the J segment 1 base; nucleotides outside the gene matches: 5. CDR3 coding DNA: TGTGCCAGCATAGTGACAGGGGGATCCTACGAGCAGTACTTC. As protein: CASIVTGGSYEQYF.

V and J are TRBV9 and TRBJ2-1; the match to TRBD2 covers 8 bases. Germline lookup yields CDR1 SGDLS and CDR2 YYNGEE. There are 15 residues in the CDR3. V shed 0 bases and J 6 bases; nucleotides not matched to a gene: 5. CDR3 nucleotide sequence: TGTGCCAGCAGCGTAGGAAGGACTAGCTTCAATGAGCAGTTCTTC. It translates to CASSVGRTSFNEQFF.

This sequence joins TRBV27 and TRBJ1-1, with 8 bases identical to TRBD1. CDR3 length equals 14 residues. The V segment lost 3 bases and the J segment 3 bases; nucleotides outside the gene matches: 3. Germline CDR1 reads MNHEY; CDR2 reads SMNVEV (reference sequence). As DNA, the CDR3 is TGTGCCAGCAGTTTTCAGGGGGCGGACACTGAAGCTTTCTTT. Protein sequence: CASSFQGADTEAFF.

V usage is TRBV9 and J usage is TRBJ2-1, with a possible D match to TRBD2 (6 bases). V was cut by 4 bases and J by 8 bases, with 22 bases left in between. Germline lookup yields CDR1 SGDLS and CDR2 YYNGEE. The CDR3 is 16 residues long. CDR3 coding DNA: TGTGCCAGCAGCTACTGGGGTAGCGGCCTGGTGGATGAGCAGTTCTTC. Translating gives CASSYWGSGLVDEQFF.

The chain combines TRBV23-1 with TRBJ2-7; D not resolved. TRBV23-1 is filed as an ORF, its function uncertain. The CDR3 has 14 amino acids. The V end was cut by 6 bases, the J end by 3 bases, with 15 bases between. The CDR3 sequence is CASRRRQPDYEQYF. The CDR3 nucleotides read TGCGCCAGCAGGCGGCGGCAGCCGGACTACGAGCAGTACTTC.

This clone was picked up one time. The rearrangement joins TRBV7-2 to TRBJ2-7; possibly TRBD2 for D (6 bases). The CDR3 is 15 amino acids. V dropped 1 base and J dropped 0 bases, with 10 bases sitting between them. CDR1 and CDR2 (germline): SGHTA, FQGNSA. The CDR3 loop is CASSLVAEISYEQYF. In DNA form, the CDR3 reads TGTGCCAGCAGCTTAGTAGCGGAAATCTCCTACGAGCAGTACTTC.

The chain combines TRBV4-3 with TRBJ2-7; the match to TRBD1 covers 7 bases. Unmatched junction bases numbered 8, after V lost 0 bases and J lost 3 bases. The CDR3 covers 16 residues. In germline, CDR1 is LGHNA, CDR2 YSLEER. The DNA for the CDR3 is TGCGCCAGCAGCCAAGAGGTCTCGCGACAGGGCTACGAGCAGTACTTC. This translates into CASSQEVSRQGYEQYF.

A single count supports this clone. The chain carries TRBV6-6 and TRBJ2-7; 7 bases match TRBD1. Losses at the gene ends were 5 bases for V and 1 base for J; bases not matched to a gene: 5. CDR1 is MNHNY and CDR2 is SVGAGI in the germline V gene (reference sequence). The CDR3 covers 14 residues. The CDR3 DNA sequence: TGTGCCAGCAGTCCTTACAGGGGTTCCTACGAGCAGTACTTC. Protein sequence: CASSPYRGSYEQYF.

This clone was seen only a few times. This chain connects TRBV7-8 to TRBJ1-2; D not resolved. V shed 5 bases and J shed 8 bases, with 18 bases lying between them. Germline loops: CDR1 SGHVS, CDR2 FQNEAQ. This CDR3 contains 14 residues. The CDR3 region is CASSPAAVTGGYTF. The CDR3 DNA reads as TGTGCCAGCAGCCCGGCCGCGGTTACCGGGGGCTACACCTTC.